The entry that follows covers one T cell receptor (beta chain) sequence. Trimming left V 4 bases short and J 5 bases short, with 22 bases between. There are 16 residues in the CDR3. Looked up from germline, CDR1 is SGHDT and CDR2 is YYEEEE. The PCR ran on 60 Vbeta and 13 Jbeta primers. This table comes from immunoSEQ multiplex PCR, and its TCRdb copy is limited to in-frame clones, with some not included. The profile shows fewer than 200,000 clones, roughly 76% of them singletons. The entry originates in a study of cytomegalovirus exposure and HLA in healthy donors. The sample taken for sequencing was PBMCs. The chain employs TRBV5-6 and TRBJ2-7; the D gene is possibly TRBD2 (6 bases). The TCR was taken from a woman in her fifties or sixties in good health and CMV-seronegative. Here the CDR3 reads CASSRGRSSGYHEQYF. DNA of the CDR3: TGTGCCAGCAGCCGCGGTAGGAGTAGCGGTTACCACGAGCAGTACTTC.